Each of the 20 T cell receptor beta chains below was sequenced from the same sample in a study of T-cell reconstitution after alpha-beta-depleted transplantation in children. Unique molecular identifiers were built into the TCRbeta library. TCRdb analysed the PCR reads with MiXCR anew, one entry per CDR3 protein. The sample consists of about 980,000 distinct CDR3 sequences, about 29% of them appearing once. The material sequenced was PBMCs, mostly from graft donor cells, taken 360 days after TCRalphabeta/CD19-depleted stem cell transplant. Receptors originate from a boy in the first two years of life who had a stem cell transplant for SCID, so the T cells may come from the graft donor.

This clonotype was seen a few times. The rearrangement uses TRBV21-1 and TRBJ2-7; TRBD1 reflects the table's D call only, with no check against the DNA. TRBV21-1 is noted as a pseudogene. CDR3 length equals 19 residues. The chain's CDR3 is CASSKAQFWSSTGTYEQYF. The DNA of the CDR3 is TGTGCCAGCAGCAAAGCCCAGTTTTGGAGTTCGACAGGGACCTACGAGCAGTACTTC.

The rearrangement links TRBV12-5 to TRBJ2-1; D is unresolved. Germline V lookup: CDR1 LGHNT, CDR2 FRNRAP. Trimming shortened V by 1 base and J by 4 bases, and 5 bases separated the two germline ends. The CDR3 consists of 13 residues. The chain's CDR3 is CASGLGPYNEQFF. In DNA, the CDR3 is TGTGCTAGTGGTTTGGGGCCGTACAATGAGCAGTTCTTC.

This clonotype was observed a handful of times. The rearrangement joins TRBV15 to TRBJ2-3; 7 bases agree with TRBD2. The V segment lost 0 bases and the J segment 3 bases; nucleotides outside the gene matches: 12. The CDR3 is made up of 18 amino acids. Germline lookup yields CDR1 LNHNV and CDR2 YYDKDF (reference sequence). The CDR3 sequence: CATSRDPSRTSLTDTQYF. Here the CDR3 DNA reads TGTGCCACCAGCAGAGATCCCTCCCGGACTAGTTTGACAGATACGCAGTATTTT.

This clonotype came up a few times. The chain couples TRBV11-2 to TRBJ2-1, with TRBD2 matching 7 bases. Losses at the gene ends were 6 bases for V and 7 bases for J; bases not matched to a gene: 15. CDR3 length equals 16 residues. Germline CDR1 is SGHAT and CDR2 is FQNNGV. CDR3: CASRRVRAGDRNEQFF. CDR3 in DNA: TGTGCCAGCAGGCGGGTAAGGGCGGGGGATCGAAATGAGCAGTTCTTC.

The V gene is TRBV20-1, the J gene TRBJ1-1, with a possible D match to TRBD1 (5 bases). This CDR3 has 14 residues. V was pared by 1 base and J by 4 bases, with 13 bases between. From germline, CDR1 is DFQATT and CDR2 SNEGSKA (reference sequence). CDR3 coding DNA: TGCAGTGCTAGAGGGGACTCCAAGGTCACTGAAGCTTTCTTT. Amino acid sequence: CSARGDSKVTEAFF.

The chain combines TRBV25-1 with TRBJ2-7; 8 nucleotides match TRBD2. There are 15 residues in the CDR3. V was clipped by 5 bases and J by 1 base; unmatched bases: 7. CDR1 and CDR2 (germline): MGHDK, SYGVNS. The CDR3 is CASSTGGARSYEQYF. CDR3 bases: TGTGCCAGCAGTACCGGGGGGGCCAGGTCCTACGAGCAGTACTTC.

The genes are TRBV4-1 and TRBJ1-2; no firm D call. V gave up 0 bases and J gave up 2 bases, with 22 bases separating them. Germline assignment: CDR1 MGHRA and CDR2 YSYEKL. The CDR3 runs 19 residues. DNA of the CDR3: TGCGCCAGCAGCCAAGATAGTAAGGGCAGTACCCATACCAACTATGGCTACACCTTC. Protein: CASSQDSKGSTHTNYGYTF.

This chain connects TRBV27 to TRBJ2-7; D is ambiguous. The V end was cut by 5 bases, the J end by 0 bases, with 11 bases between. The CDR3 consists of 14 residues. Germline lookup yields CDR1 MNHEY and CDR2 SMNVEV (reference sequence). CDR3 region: CASSPLGFSYEQYF. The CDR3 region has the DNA TGTGCCAGCAGTCCCCTTGGATTCTCCTACGAGCAGTACTTC.

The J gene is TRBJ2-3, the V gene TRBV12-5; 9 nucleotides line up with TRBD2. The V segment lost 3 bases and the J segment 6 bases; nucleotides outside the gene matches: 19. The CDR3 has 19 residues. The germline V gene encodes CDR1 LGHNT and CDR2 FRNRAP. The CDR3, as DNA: TGTGCTAGTGGTTTAAGGTTAACCGCGGGGGGGCCTTGGGAGGATACGCAGTATTTT. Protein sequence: CASGLRLTAGGPWEDTQYF. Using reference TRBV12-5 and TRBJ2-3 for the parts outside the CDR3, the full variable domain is DARVTQTPRHKVTEMGQEVTMRCQPILGHNTVFWYRQTMMQGLELLAYFRNRAPLDDSGMPKDRFSAEMPDATLATLKIQPSEPRDSAVYFCASGLRLTAGGPWEDTQYFGPGTRLTVL.

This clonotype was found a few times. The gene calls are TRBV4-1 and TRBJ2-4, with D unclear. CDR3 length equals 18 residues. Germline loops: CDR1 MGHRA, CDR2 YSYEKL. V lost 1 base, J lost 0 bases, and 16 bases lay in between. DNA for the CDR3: TGCGCCAGCAGCCAAGGGGATTTCCCAACCCAAGCCAAAAACATTCAGTACTTC. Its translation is CASSQGDFPTQAKNIQYF.

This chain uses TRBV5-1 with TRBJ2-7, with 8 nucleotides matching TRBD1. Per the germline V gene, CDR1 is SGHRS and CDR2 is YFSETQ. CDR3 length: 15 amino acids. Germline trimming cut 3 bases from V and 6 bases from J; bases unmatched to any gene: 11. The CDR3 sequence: CASSSSGTGPSEQYF. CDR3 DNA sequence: TGCGCCAGCAGCTCGTCCGGGACAGGACCGTCCGAGCAGTACTTC.

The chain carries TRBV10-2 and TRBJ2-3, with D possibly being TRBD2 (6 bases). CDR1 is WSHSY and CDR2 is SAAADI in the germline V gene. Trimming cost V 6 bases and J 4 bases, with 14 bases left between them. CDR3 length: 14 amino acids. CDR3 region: CASRDYGGPDTQYF. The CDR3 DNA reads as TGCGCCAGCAGGGACTATGGGGGTCCAGATACGCAGTATTTT.

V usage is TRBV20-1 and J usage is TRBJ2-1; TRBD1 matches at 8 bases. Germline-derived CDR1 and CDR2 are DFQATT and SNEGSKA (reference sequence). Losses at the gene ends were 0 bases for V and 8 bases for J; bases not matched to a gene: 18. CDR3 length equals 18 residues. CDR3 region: CSARDPISTGVVKDEQFF. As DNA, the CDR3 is TGCAGTGCTAGAGACCCTATTTCGACAGGGGTGGTAAAGGATGAGCAGTTCTTC.

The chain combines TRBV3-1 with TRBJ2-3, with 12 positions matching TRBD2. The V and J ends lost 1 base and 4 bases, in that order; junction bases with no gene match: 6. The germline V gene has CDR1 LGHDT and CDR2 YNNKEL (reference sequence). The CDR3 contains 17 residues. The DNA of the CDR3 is TGTGCCAGCAGCCAAGCCCTTAGACTAGCGGGGGCAGATACGCAGTATTTT. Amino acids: CASSQALRLAGADTQYF.

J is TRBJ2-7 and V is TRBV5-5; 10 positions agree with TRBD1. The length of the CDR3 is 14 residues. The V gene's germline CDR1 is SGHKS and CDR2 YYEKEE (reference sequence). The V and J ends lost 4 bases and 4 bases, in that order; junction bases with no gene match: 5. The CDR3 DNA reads TGTGCCAGCAGCCGGGACAGGGGCTTTTACGAGCAGTACTTC. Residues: CASSRDRGFYEQYF.

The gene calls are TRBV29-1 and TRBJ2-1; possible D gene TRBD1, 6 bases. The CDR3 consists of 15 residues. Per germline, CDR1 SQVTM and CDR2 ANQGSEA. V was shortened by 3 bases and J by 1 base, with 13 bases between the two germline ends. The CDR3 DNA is TGCAGCGTTGAGGGACACCGTCGTTCCTACAATGAGCAGTTCTTC. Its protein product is CSVEGHRRSYNEQFF.

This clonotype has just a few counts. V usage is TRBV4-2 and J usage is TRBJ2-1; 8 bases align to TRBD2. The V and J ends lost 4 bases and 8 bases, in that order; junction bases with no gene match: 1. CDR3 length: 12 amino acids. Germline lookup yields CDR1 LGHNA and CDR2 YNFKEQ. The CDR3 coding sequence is TGTGCCAGCAGCCGACTAGCGTATGAGCAGTTCTTC. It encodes CASSRLAYEQFF.

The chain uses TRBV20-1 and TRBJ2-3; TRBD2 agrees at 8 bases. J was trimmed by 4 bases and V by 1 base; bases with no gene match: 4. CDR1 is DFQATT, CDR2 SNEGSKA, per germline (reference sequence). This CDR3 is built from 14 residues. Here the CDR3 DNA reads TGCAGTGCTAGAGTCGGGACTAGGGCAGATACGCAGTATTTT. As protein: CSARVGTRADTQYF.

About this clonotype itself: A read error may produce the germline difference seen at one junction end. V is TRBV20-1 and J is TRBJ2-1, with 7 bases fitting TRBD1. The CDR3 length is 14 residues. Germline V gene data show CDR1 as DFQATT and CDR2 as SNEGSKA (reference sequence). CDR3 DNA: TGCAGTGCTACCCGACAGGGCCCCTACAATGAGCAGATCTTC. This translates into CSATRQGPYNEQIF.

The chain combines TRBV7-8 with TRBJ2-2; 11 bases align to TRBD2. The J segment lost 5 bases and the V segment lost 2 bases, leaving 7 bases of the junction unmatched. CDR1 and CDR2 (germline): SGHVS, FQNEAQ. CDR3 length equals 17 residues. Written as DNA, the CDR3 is TGTGCCAGCAGCTTACTTATAGCGGGGGGGAGTACCGGGGAGCTGTTTTTT. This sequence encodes CASSLLIAGGSTGELFF.